These 2 T cell receptor beta chains were sequenced from one sample in a study of blood T cells in healthy people across ages. Primed by a sample-barcoded 5' primer and a J-beta primer mix, a second PCR proceeded for about 7 to 11 cycles. MiXCR was run by TCRdb on the 5' RACE reads, yielding one entry per CDR3 protein. Altogether 650,000 to 1,000,000 distinct CDR3 sequences are present, roughly 35% being singletons, with the ten largest covering 13%. The specimen sequenced was blood. The receptors originated from a man aged 18 to 29 in good health.

This clonotype was counted many times. V is TRBV12-3 or TRBV12-4 and J is TRBJ1-2, with TRBD1 matching 9 bases. J gave up 8 bases and V 6 bases, and 13 bases lay outside the gene matches. The CDR3 runs 15 residues. CDR3 bases: TGTGCCAGCAGCCCTGGGACAGGGCCTCCCCCGGGCTACACCTTC. Protein product: CASSPGTGPPPGYTF.

V gene TRBV5-4 combines with J gene TRBJ2-6; 7 bases match TRBD2. Germline values: CDR1 SGHNT, CDR2 YYREEE (reference sequence). This CDR3 region has 16 residues. V shed 10 bases and J 3 bases; nucleotides not matched to a gene: 13. The CDR3 nucleotides are TGTGCCGGGGGGAGGACTAGAGAAGATGGGGCCAACGTCCTGACTTTC. It specifies CAGGRTREDGANVLTF.